This is a list of T cell receptor beta chains from one sample in a study of T-cell memory formation after mild COVID-19. MiXCR, run by TCRdb on the 5' RACE reads, gives a single entry per CDR3 protein. The sample has under 300,000 distinct CDR3 sequences; more than 15% are singletons. The specimen sequenced was PBMCs or a T cell subset sorted from them (not recorded which). These receptor sequences come from a man between 18 and 29 years old who had mild COVID-19 (a few samples of this study predate the infection). Cell type and time point are not known. Both conserved end residues are part of each CDR3. The D gene is left open where the match is weak. Clone size appears in some rows only: once, few, many, or a class for an expanded clone.

J gene,clone size,D gene,V gene,CDR3 protein,CDR3 DNA
TRBJ2-3,few,TRBD2,TRBV28,CASSPLEVAGLPGTDTQYF,TGTGCCAGCAGCCCACTTGAGGTAGCGGGGCTCCCCGGCACAGATACGCAGTATTTT
TRBJ2-3,few,TRBD2,TRBV20-1,CSLLASGLDTQYF,TGCAGCCTCCTGGCTAGCGGGTTAGATACGCAGTATTTT
TRBJ2-1,NA,TRBD2,TRBV24-1,CATGTSGTNEQFF,TGTGCCACCGGGACTAGCGGGACCAATGAGCAGTTCTTC
TRBJ1-1,few,NA,TRBV5-1,CASSLGWGTEAFF,TGCGCCAGCAGCTTGGGTTGGGGGACTGAAGCTTTCTTT
TRBJ1-1,NA,NA,TRBV5-1,CASSRGGQNTEAFF,TGCGCCAGCAGCCGAGGAGGGCAGAACACTGAAGCTTTCTTT
TRBJ2-5,many,TRBD1,TRBV20-1,CSAPGTGTETQYF,TGCAGTGCACCTGGGACAGGAACGGAGACCCAGTACTTC
TRBJ2-2,once,NA,TRBV29-1,CSATGDSNTGELFF,TGCAGCGCTACGGGGGACAGCAACACCGGGGAGCTGTTTTTT
TRBJ2-1,few,TRBD1,TRBV4-1,CASRPRGRNEQFF,TGCGCCAGCAGGCCCAGGGGGCGGAATGAGCAGTTCTTC
TRBJ1-1,few,TRBD1,TRBV12-3/TRBV12-4,CASSSGTANTEAFF,TGTGCCAGCAGTTCCGGGACAGCCAACACTGAAGCTTTCTTT
TRBJ2-7,once,NA,TRBV6-5,CASSLGRPWYEQYF,TGTGCCAGCAGTTTGGGCCGCCCGTGGTACGAGCAGTACTTC
TRBJ1-2,few,NA,TRBV6-5,CASSDRTGGYTF,TGTGCCAGCAGTGATCGGACGGGGGGCTACACCTTC
TRBJ2-3,few,TRBD2,TRBV7-2,CASSFTPRTSGGPSTDTQYF,TGTGCCAGCAGCTTTACCCCCAGGACTAGCGGGGGGCCCAGCACAGATACGCAGTATTTT
TRBJ1-6,NA,NA,TRBV20-1,CSARSEPGQNSPLHF,TGCAGTGCTAGATCCGAACCGGGACAAAATTCACCCCTCCACTTT
TRBJ2-5,few,NA,TRBV20-1,CSAQEGSPQETQYF,TGCAGTGCTCAGGAGGGATCCCCCCAAGAGACCCAGTACTTC
TRBJ1-2,few,NA,TRBV5-1,CASSLQWGGLNYGYTF,TGCGCCAGCAGCTTGCAGTGGGGCGGCCTGAACTATGGCTACACCTTC